The 2 T cell receptor beta chains in this list originate from one sample, sequenced in a study of blood T cell repertoires in COVID-19. Assay: immunoSEQ multiplex PCR; the TCRdb copy retains only in-frame clones and omits some. The sample contains roughly 180,000 clones, roughly 87% of which appear only once. Source material: PBMCs or T cells enriched from blood (not recorded which). These TCRs come from a man aged 50 to 60 who had recovered from COVID-19.

This rearrangement joins TRBV10-1 to TRBJ2-7; TRBD1 matches at 7 bases. After removal of 3 bases from V and 6 bases from J, the junction contained 11 bases not matched to a gene. The CDR3 totals 15 residues. Germline V lookup: CDR1 WNHNN, CDR2 SYGVQD (reference sequence). CDR3 nucleotides: TGCGCCAGCAGTGATACCTCGACAGGGCAAAGCGAGCAGTACTTC. This sequence encodes CASSDTSTGQSEQYF.

This sequence joins TRBV7-6 and TRBJ2-5; D is undetermined. The V and J ends lost 1 base and 5 bases respectively, with 8 bases between them. Germline CDR1 and CDR2: SGHVS and FNYEAQ. The CDR3 consists of 13 residues. The DNA for the CDR3 is TGTGCCAGCAGCTTAGGAGGATGGGAGACCCAGTACTTC. Amino acids: CASSLGGWETQYF.